This T cell receptor beta chain stems from a study of human T cells and chemical hapten exposure (dated by TCRdb to 2020 to 2022). With respect to the entire study: For sensitization, 2% DPC in acetone was applied to a 2 cm by 2 cm area of upper inner arm skin. Blood samples were taken from patients before sensitization (week 0) and at 2, 6 and about 24 weeks after DPC sensitization. From each blood RNA sample, both TCR alpha and TCR beta chains were sequenced. This study followed changes in the peripheral blood TCR repertoire in vivo during primary and secondary sensitization of alopecia patients to the hapten diphenylcyclopropenone (DPC). Patch testing was performed on the upper back with Finn chambers containing 0.01% DPC, and the patch tests were scored after 6 days according to International Contact Dermatitis Research Group standards. Weekly therapeutic DPC doses were additionally applied to the scalp of patients throughout the roughly 23-week study period. For TCR sequencing, blood came from about 28 alopecia patients at anywhere from one to four time points (pre-sensitization, 2, 6 and 24 weeks). Most of the patients in the cohort were female, and the cohort covered alopecia areata with under or over 50% scalp involvement, alopecia totalis and alopecia universalis. Libraries were combined into a pool for sequencing, and differences in TCR yield between samples came mainly from small differences in library volumes within the pool.

Here is what the overall study found, with its caveats: Significantly more large CDR3 similarity clusters were formed by expanded TCRs than by pre-sensitization or healthy control sets, consistent with antigen-driven responses. After repeated subsampling, changes were observed in the strength of the expansion versus patch-test correlation and in the threshold at which the correlation became significant. DPC sensitization did not change how many TCRs were above 1 in 1000 frequency, and no evidence was found of alterations in global repertoire structure. Patch test score correlated positively with the number of PT1 expanded TCRs, reaching significance at thresholds 8, 16 and 32 but not at 4. Alopecia, a presumed autoimmune disease, was present in all patients, so the immune response of the patients might differ from that of healthy individuals.

Receptor amplification or capture employed RACE. Sequencing was performed on a NextSeq 500. During library preparation, unique molecular identifiers were attached to individual cDNA molecules so that TCRs could be counted quantitatively and reproducibly. As for the authors' bioinformatics: A median of about 87,000 TCRs per sample was observed, with a range of about 23,224 to 750,000. V, J and CDR3 annotation of the TCR reads was carried out using the Decombinator software suite. For the PS versus PT1 abundance plots, all samples were subsampled to the same number of TCRs (28,000). Expanded TCRs were defined as absent before sensitization and observed at least eight times at the 2-week time point. In-frame beta chains were kept once TCRdb had trimmed the public reads at Q25 with fastp and called clones with MiXCR. CDR3 protein duplicates are merged, each entry listing the most common genes and DNA. TCRdb assigned the V and J calls; the authors' analysis was not used. This sample is represented by approximately 41,000 distinct CDR3 sequences; 3.5% to 4% of them were singletons. The ten largest clones represent 20% to 30% of the sample.

This clonotype was found many times. Its specific antigen is unknown. The sample holds no much larger clone one base away, and base qualities are not on file. The CDR3 runs 15 residues from the cysteine to the phenylalanine. Just the 45-base CDR3 DNA is kept, in frame starting at base 1. Compared with germline, V lacks 4 bases and J lacks 4 bases; bases without a gene match: 2. Looking up the germline V gene (reference sequence) yields CDR1 LGHDT and CDR2 YNNKEL. In the paper's terms, the time point label means: patch test 1, 2 weeks after DPC sensitization. The treatment or condition label, as the study defines it: therapeutic diphenylcyclopropenone sensitization with weekly scalp DPC. Total RNA was extracted from unfractionated whole blood collected in Tempus Blood RNA tubes. Blood at each patch-test visit was drawn before the patch test was applied. Patients were considered eligible if aged 18 to 70, diagnosed with alopecia and deemed suitable for DPC therapy, and patients were excluded if pregnant.

The chain is made from TRBV3-1 and TRBJ2-2; 11 middle bases align to TRBD2. The specimen was whole blood, collected in connection with sensitization to the hapten diphenylcyclopropenone (DPC). The receptor was derived from a man aged 50-59 years with alopecia areata. Some clones in this sample may be carry-over from other donors' samples. Here the CDR3 is given as CASSLTSGTTGELFF. The DNA sequence is as follows: TGTGCCAGCAGCCTGACTAGCGGGACCACCGGGGAGCTGTTTTTT. This CDR3, with the reference TRBV3-1 and TRBJ2-2 proteins standing in past its ends, gives the full variable domain DTAVSQTPKYLVTQMGNDKSIKCEQNLGHDTMYWYKQDSKKFLKIMFSYNNKELIINETVPNRFSPKSPDKAHLNLHINSLELGDSAVYFCASSLTSGTTGELFFGEGSRLTVL.